One and the same sample provided the 9 T cell receptor beta chains below, sequenced in a study of regulatory T cells in long-lasting Graves disease (dated by TCRdb to about 2021). Libraries came from multiplex PCR. Instrument used: Illumina HiSeq 4000. To build TCR beta libraries, CDR3 regions were amplified by Arm-PCR using iRepertoire HTBI primers. Through fastp at Q25 and MiXCR, TCRdb rebuilt clones from the public reads, retaining in-frame beta chains. Rows with a matching CDR3 protein are joined into one entry that keeps the most common DNA and genes. For this sample the table gives roughly 400,000 distinct CDR3 sequences, of which 20% to 25% were detected only once. The ten most abundant clones make up more than 13% of the sample. The sample's time point label is to be understood as: persistent/refractory GD, antithyroid drugs over 5 years with positive TRAb. For both TCR sequencing and RNA sequencing, RNA was extracted from PBMCs using TRIzol.

The specimen was peripheral blood mononuclear cells (PBMCs), collected when the disease was refractory, from a patient treated with antithyroid drugs. These receptors all come from a female donor with Graves disease.

This clonotype has ten or more counts. The gene calls are TRBV7-9 and TRBJ1-2; D remains ambiguous. V shed 8 bases and J shed 4 bases, with 20 bases lying between them. CDR3 length equals 15 residues. CDR1 and CDR2 (germline): SEHNR, FQNEAQ (reference sequence). CDR3: CASASLADQLYGYTF. CDR3 in DNA: TGTGCCAGCGCCTCCCTCGCCGACCAACTCTATGGCTACACCTTC.

Details on this clonotype: A much bigger clone sits one base away, suggesting this may be a read error. The rearrangement links TRBV28 to TRBJ1-1; the D gene is possibly TRBD1 (5 bases). The CDR3 covers 15 residues. Looked up from germline, CDR1 is MDHEN and CDR2 is SYDVKM. V was shortened by 3 bases and J by 9 bases, with 20 bases between the two germline ends. The CDR3 spells CASSFGGQRGTKAFF. For the CDR3, the DNA is TGTGCCAGCAGTTTTGGTGGGCAGCGGGGGACTAAAGCTTTCTTT.

This clonotype was picked up many times. Its ends do not fully match the called genes, so a read error is possible. CDR3 amino acids: CASSLGGENYGYTF. The CDR3 region has the DNA TGTGCCAGCAGCTTAGGGGGGGAGAACTATGGCTACACCTTC. V gene TRBV5-1 combines with J gene TRBJ1-2; a weak D match, TRBD1 (6 bases). Germline V gene data show CDR1 as SGHRS and CDR2 as YFSETQ. The CDR3 contains 14 residues.

CDR3 protein: CASSQGGRGGGTEAFF. Written as DNA, the CDR3 is TGTGCCAGCAGCCAAGGTGGGCGCGGAGGGGGCACTGAAGCTTTCTTT. V is TRBV14 and J is TRBJ1-1, with D possibly TRBD1 on 6 matching bases. V was clipped by 1 base and J by 4 bases, with 16 bases between them. Germline loops: CDR1 SGHDN, CDR2 FVKESK. This CDR3 is built from 16 residues.

The rearrangement uses TRBV3-1 and TRBJ1-5; the D gene is possibly TRBD1 (6 bases). V lost 1 base, J lost 4 bases, and 11 bases lay in between. Germline loops: CDR1 LGHDT, CDR2 YNNKEL (reference sequence). This CDR3 contains 15 residues. The CDR3 nucleotides read TGTGCCAGCAGCCAAGGGACCAGGGGAAATCAGCCCCAGCATTTT. Amino acids: CASSQGTRGNQPQHF.

This clonotype was counted at least ten times. The V and J genes are TRBV28 and TRBJ2-2; TRBD2 matches 7 bases. CDR3 length: 16 residues. Germline assignment: CDR1 MDHEN and CDR2 SYDVKM. J gave up 6 bases and V 6 bases, and 13 bases lay outside the gene matches. CDR3 protein: CASSPMGGRIAGELFF. The CDR3 DNA reads TGTGCCAGCAGCCCTATGGGCGGGAGAATCGCCGGGGAGCTGTTTTTT.

The rearrangement uses TRBV6-6 and TRBJ2-5; 8 nucleotides match TRBD2. The CDR3 is made up of 15 amino acids. Germline V gene sequence: CDR1 MNHNY, CDR2 SVGAGI (reference sequence). The ends lost 0 bases at V and 4 bases at J; junction bases unmatched: 4. The CDR3 coding sequence is TGTGCCAGCAGTTACTCGCCAGCGGGAGCAGAGACCCAGTACTTC. Its translation: CASSYSPAGAETQYF.

There are many counts of this clonotype. This chain joins TRBV6-1 and TRBJ2-7; 8 bases are a match to TRBD1. The CDR3 has 17 residues. V shed 3 bases, J shed 0 bases, and the junction held 10 bases outside the gene matches. The germline CDR1 and CDR2 sequences are MNHNS and SASEGT. The CDR3 DNA reads as TGTGCCAGCAGTGAGGTCTGGGGACAGGTGATCTCCTACGAGCAGTACTTC. Protein sequence: CASSEVWGQVISYEQYF.

As to this clonotype: The CDR3 does not end in the conserved phenylalanine or tryptophan, so this is likely a read error. The chain has TRBV12-3 or TRBV12-4 and TRBJ1-6; the D is unclear. Trimming left V 2 bases short and J 7 bases short, with 9 bases between. This CDR3 is built from 14 residues. This CDR3 reads CASSLTGGNSPLHS. CDR3 DNA sequence: TGTGCCAGCAGTTTAACCGGCGGAAATTCACCCCTCCACTCT.